The entry that follows covers one TCR beta chain sequence. Its antigen is as yet unknown. CDR1 GTSNPN and CDR2 SVGIG come from the germline V gene (reference sequence). Trimming cost V 4 bases and J 9 bases, with 10 bases left between them. The length of the CDR3 is 12 residues. These data come from a study of memory CD4+ T cells and cytomegalovirus serostatus. General study findings and limits: CD4+ memory repertoires contained about two fifths of the roughly 160 reported CMV TCRbeta sequences.

Single viable CD3+CD4+CD8-CD45RO+ cells were sorted as the memory CD4+ T cells. Total CD4+ T cells were enriched by CD4 positive selection. Authors' processing steps: Out-of-frame sequences were removed, leaving 2 million to 2.5 million distinct TCRbeta sequences. Clones were read by immunoSEQ multiplex PCR, and TCRdb kept only the in-frame ones, dropping some. Clone size and V and J calls were adopted from that table, with D and trimming inferred from the DNA. Of about 75,000 clones in the sample, about 73% are singletons; the top ten hold just over 2.5%. This sequence joins TRBV30 and TRBJ1-6; D is uncertain. The source material was memory CD4+ T cells from blood. The clonotype originates from an adult in good health and CMV-seropositive. CDR3 sequence reads: CAWTAVSSPLHF. The CDR3 DNA is TGTGCCTGGACGGCAGTGAGTTCACCCCTCCACTTT. Supplemented by reference TRBV30 and TRBJ1-6, the full variable domain reads SQTIHQWPATLVQPVGSPLSLECTVEGTSNPNLYWYRQAAGRGLQLLFYSVGIGQISSEVPQNLSASRPQDRQFILSSKKLLLSDSGFYLCAWTAVSSPLHFGNGTRLTVT.